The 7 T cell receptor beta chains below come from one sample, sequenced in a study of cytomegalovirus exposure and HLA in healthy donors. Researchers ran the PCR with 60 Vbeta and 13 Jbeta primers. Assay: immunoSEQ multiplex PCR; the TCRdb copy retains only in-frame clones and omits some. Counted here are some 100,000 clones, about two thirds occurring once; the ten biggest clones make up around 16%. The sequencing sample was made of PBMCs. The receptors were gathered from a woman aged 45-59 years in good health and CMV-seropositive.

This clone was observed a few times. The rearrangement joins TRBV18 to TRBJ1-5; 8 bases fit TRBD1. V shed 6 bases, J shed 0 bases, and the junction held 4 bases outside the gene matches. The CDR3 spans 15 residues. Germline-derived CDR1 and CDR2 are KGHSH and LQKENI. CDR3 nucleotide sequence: TGTGCCAGCTCGTTGACAGGGGATAGCAATCAGCCCCAGCATTTT. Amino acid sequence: CASSLTGDSNQPQHF. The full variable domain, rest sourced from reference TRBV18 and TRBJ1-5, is NAGVMQNPRHLVRRRGQEARLRCSPMKGHSHVYWYRQLPEEGLKFMVYLQKENIIDESGMPKERFSAEFPKEGPSILRIQQVVRGDSAAYFCASSLTGDSNQPQHFGDGTRLSIL.

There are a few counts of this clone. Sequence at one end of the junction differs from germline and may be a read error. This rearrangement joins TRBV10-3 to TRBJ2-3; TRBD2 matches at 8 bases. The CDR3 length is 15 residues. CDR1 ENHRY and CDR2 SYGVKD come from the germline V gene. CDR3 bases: TGTGCCATCAGTGAGCGCAGCGGGAGCATAGATACGCAGTATTTT. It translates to CAISERSGSIDTQYF.

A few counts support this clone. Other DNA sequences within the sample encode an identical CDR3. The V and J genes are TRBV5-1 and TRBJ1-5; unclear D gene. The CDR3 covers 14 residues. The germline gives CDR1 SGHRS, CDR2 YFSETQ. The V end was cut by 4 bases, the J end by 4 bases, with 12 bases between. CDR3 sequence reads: CASSPDSGNQPQHF. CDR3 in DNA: TGCGCCAGCAGCCCTGATTCGGGGAATCAGCCCCAGCATTTT.

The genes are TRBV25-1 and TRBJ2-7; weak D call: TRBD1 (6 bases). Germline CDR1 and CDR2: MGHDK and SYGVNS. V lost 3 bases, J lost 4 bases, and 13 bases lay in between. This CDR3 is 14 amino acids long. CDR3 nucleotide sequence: TGTGCCAGCAGTGACCGACAGGACCTATACGAGCAGTACTTC. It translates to CASSDRQDLYEQYF.

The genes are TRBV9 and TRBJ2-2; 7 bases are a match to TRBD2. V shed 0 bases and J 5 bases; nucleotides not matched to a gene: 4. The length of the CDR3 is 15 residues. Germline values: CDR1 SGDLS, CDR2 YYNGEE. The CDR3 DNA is TGTGCCAGCAGCGTAGGGGGTAGCGGGACCGGGGAGCTGTTTTTT. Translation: CASSVGGSGTGELFF. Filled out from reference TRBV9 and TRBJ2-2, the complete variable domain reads DSGVTQTPKHLITATGQRVTLRCSPRSGDLSVYWYQQSLDQGLQFLIQYYNGEERAKGNILERFSAQQFPDLHSELNLSSLELGDSALYFCASSVGGSGTGELFFGEGSRLTVL.

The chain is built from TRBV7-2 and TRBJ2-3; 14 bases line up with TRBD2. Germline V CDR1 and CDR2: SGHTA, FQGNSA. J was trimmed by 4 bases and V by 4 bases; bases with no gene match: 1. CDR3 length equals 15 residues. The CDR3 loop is CASSSGLAGADTQYF. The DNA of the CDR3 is TGTGCCAGCAGCTCGGGACTAGCGGGAGCAGATACGCAGTATTTT. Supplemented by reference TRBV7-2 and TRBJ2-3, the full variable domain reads GAGVSQSPSNKVTEKGKDVELRCDPISGHTALYWYRQSLGQGLEFLIYFQGNSAPDKSGLPSDRFSAERTGGSVSTLTIQRTQQEDSAVYLCASSSGLAGADTQYFGPGTRLTVL.

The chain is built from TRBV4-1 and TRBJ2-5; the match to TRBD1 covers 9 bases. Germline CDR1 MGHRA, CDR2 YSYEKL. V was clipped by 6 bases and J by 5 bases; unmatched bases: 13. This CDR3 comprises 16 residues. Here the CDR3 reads CASSTGQGGLLETQYF. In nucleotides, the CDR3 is TGCGCCAGCAGTACGGGACAGGGAGGTCTACTGGAGACCCAGTACTTC.